The present TCR beta chain was sequenced within a study of T cell repertoires in cytomegalovirus infection. This clonotype appeared many times. Its antigen is unknown. A single record per CDR3 protein comes from TCRdb applying MiXCR to the reads. The top ten hold roughly 80% of the sample, which has over 25,000 distinct CDR3 sequences, under 20% seen once. This CDR3 spans 13 amino acids. Germline CDR1 SGHTA, CDR2 FQGNSA. V was shortened by 4 bases and J by 1 base, with 8 bases between the two germline ends. The sequence was obtained from a human donor in good health (CMV status not recorded). Some clones in this sample may be carry-over from other donors' samples. The chain combines TRBV7-2 with TRBJ2-7, with a weak D call TRBD2 (5 bases). The sample consisted of CD8+ T cells from cultured PBMCs, taken from culture after CMV antigen stimulation. DNA of the CDR3: TGTGCCAGCAGCTCGAGCGGTTCCTACGAGCAGTACTTC. Encoded protein: CASSSSGSYEQYF.